Listed here is a single TCR beta chain. TCRdb's table, derived via immunoSEQ multiplex PCR, lists solely in-frame clones and lacks some. The table records some 230,000 clones, around 84% of them present only once. The data stem from a study of blood T cell repertoires in COVID-19. Trimming pared 0 bases from V and 1 base from J, leaving 9 bases between. The CDR3 is made up of 14 amino acids. In germline, CDR1 is GTSNPN, CDR2 SVGIG (reference sequence). This clonotype originated in a woman aged 55-69 years who had recovered from COVID-19. Sequenced input: peripheral blood. The chain carries TRBV30 and TRBJ1-1; D call uncertain. The CDR3 reads CAWSVRTSNTEAFF. CDR3 nucleotide sequence: TGTGCCTGGAGTGTACGGACTTCGAACACTGAAGCTTTCTTT.